The 7 T cell receptor beta chains below come from one sample, sequenced in a study of cytomegalovirus exposure and HLA in healthy donors. The primer mix had 60 Vbeta and 13 Jbeta primers. The method was immunoSEQ multiplex PCR; TCRdb's version includes in-frame clones alone and lacks a portion of them. The table lists about 160,000 clones, roughly 80% of them singletons. The sample was PBMCs. These receptors were collected from a young man in good health and CMV-seropositive.

V gene TRBV30 combines with J gene TRBJ2-3; the match to TRBD1 covers 8 bases. V trimming: 2 bases; J trimming: 1 base; junction bases outside the gene matches: 5. This CDR3 has 15 amino acids. Germline CDR1 and CDR2: GTSNPN and SVGIG (reference sequence). The CDR3 DNA reads as TGTGCCTGGAGTCCAGGACAGGGTGGCACAGATACGCAGTATTTT. Amino acid sequence: CAWSPGQGGTDTQYF.

The chain uses TRBV18 and TRBJ2-7; D may be TRBD1 (6 bases). The CDR3 runs 14 residues. V dropped 6 bases and J dropped 6 bases, with 18 bases sitting between them. Germline lookup yields CDR1 KGHSH and CDR2 LQKENI. CDR3 sequence: CASSPSEGGLEQYF. The CDR3 coding sequence is TGTGCCAGCTCCCCAAGTGAAGGGGGTCTCGAGCAGTACTTC.

Only one count was recorded for this clone. The gene calls are TRBV28 and TRBJ1-4; TRBD1 agrees at 10 bases. The CDR3 extends over 15 amino acids. Germline V CDR1 and CDR2: MDHEN, SYDVKM. The trim removed 4 bases at V and 5 bases at J, leaving 4 bases unmatched. In DNA form, the CDR3 reads TGTGCCAGCAGTTATCCGGGACAGGGGAATGAAAAACTGTTTTTT. It specifies CASSYPGQGNEKLFF.

J is TRBJ1-2 and V is TRBV19; the match to TRBD1 covers 10 bases. CDR3 size: 15 residues. Trimming cost V 3 bases and J 3 bases; bases outside gene matches: 4. From germline, CDR1 is LNHDA and CDR2 SQIVND (reference sequence). In DNA form, the CDR3 reads TGTGCCAGTAGTATGCCCGGACAGGGGGACTATGGCTACACCTTC. It yields the protein CASSMPGQGDYGYTF. Based on the CDR3 plus reference TRBV19 and TRBJ1-2, the full variable domain is DGGITQSPKYLFRKEGQNVTLSCEQNLNHDAMYWYRQDPGQGLRLIYYSQIVNDFQKGDIAEGYSVSREKKESFPLTVTSAQKNPTAFYLCASSMPGQGDYGYTFGSGTRLTVV.

The J gene is TRBJ1-6, the V gene TRBV4-3, with D possibly matching TRBD1 (6 bases). With 2 bases removed from V and 10 bases from J, the gap between germline ends came to 18 bases. Germline loops: CDR1 LGHNA, CDR2 YSLEER. The length of the CDR3 is 16 residues. This CDR3 reads CASSQRSDRKGSPLHF. The DNA for the CDR3 is TGCGCCAGCAGCCAAAGATCCGACAGGAAAGGATCACCCCTCCACTTT.

The chain has TRBV19 and TRBJ2-1; D is perhaps TRBD1 (5 bases). The CDR3 is 13 residues long. Between the trimmed V and J ends, which lost 3 bases and 6 bases, there was a span of 9 bases. The germline V gene has CDR1 LNHDA and CDR2 SQIVND (reference sequence). The CDR3 here is CASSIVQVNEQFF. The CDR3 nucleotides are TGTGCCAGTAGTATTGTACAGGTCAATGAGCAGTTCTTC. The full variable domain, completed using reference TRBV19 and TRBJ2-1, is DGGITQSPKYLFRKEGQNVTLSCEQNLNHDAMYWYRQDPGQGLRLIYYSQIVNDFQKGDIAEGYSVSREKKESFPLTVTSAQKNPTAFYLCASSIVQVNEQFFGPGTRLTVL.

The CDR3 DNA reads TGTGCCAGCTCATCAAAGCCCCGGACAGGCACCAACACCGGGGAGCTGTTTTTT. Translation: CASSSKPRTGTNTGELFF. V gene TRBV18 combines with J gene TRBJ2-2, with TRBD1 matching over 7 bases. The V gene end was trimmed by 5 bases and the J gene end by 2 bases; junction bases not matched to a gene: 14. From germline, CDR1 is KGHSH and CDR2 LQKENI. The CDR3 contains 18 residues.